A single sample gave rise to the 2 T cell receptor beta chains below, sequenced in a study of cytotoxic CD8 clonotypes in ibrutinib-treated CLL. Repertoires were generated with immunoSEQ multiplex PCR, while TCRdb's copy carries only in-frame clones and drops some. The sample lists about 68,000 clones; about nine tenths were seen once. This sample comprised PBMCs, obtained after 12 months of ibrutinib treatment. These receptor sequences come from a human donor with chronic lymphocytic leukemia.

This sequence joins TRBV25-1 and TRBJ2-7; the D gene is possibly TRBD1 (6 bases). V gave up 4 bases and J gave up 4 bases, with 20 bases separating them. The CDR3 sequence is 16 residues long. Germline V CDR1 and CDR2: MGHDK, SYGVNS. DNA of the CDR3: TGTGCCAGCAGTGGCCCGGGTGACAAAGGGGGTTACGAGCAGTACTTC. Protein sequence: CASSGPGDKGGYEQYF.

This clone was seen a single time. The chain uses TRBV10-3 and TRBJ2-7, with 9 bases matching TRBD1. Trimming took 0 bases from V and 1 from J; bases not matched to a gene: 4. The CDR3 runs to 16 residues. Germline V CDR1 and CDR2: ENHRY, SYGVKD. The CDR3 region has the DNA TGTGCCATCAGTGAGTCGAGGGACAGGGTATCCTACGAGCAGTACTTC. Protein product: CAISESRDRVSYEQYF.